The rows below give T cell receptor beta chains drawn from one sample of a study of blood T cell repertoires in COVID-19. Sequenced by immunoSEQ multiplex PCR; TCRdb stores in-frame clones only, minus some. Of 300,000 to 500,000 clones in the sample, 88% were seen once. Sequencing used PBMCs or T cells enriched from blood (not recorded which). The receptors originated from a woman aged 30 to 39 with acute COVID-19. Each CDR3 is given with its conserved first and last residue. D genes are given only for firm matches.

V: TRBV2; J: TRBJ1-5; D: TRBD1; DNA: TGTGCCAGCAGTGGACAGGGGATTAGCAATCAGCCCCAGCATTTT; CDR3: CASSGQGISNQPQHF
V: TRBV12-3/TRBV12-4; J: TRBJ2-7; D: .; DNA: TGTGCCAGCAGTTCGACAGGAGACTACGAGCAGTACTTC; CDR3: CASSSTGDYEQYF
V: TRBV24-1; J: TRBJ2-1; D: TRBD1; DNA: TGTGCCACCAGTGATCCCCCAGGACAGGATTCCGGCTCCTACAATGAGCAGTTCTTC; CDR3: CATSDPPGQDSGSYNEQFF
V: TRBV12-5; J: TRBJ2-1; D: .; DNA: TGTGCTAGTGGTTTGGGGGGACTCTACAATGAGCAGTTCTTC; CDR3: CASGLGGLYNEQFF
V: TRBV7-9; J: TRBJ1-2; D: .; DNA: TGTGCCAGCAGCTTAGAGGACGGACTCGGCGGCTACACCTTC; CDR3: CASSLEDGLGGYTF
V: TRBV3-1/TRBV3-2; J: TRBJ1-3; D: TRBD1; DNA: TGTGCCAGCAGCCGTGACAGGGTACCGGAAAACACCATATATTTT; CDR3: CASSRDRVPENTIYF
V: TRBV11-2; J: TRBJ2-4; D: .; DNA: TGTGCCAGCAGCTTAGATCGGTGGAGTGGAAACATTCAGTACTTC; CDR3: CASSLDRWSGNIQYF
V: TRBV6-5; J: TRBJ2-2; D: .; DNA: TGTGCCAGCAGGAAAACCCGGGGTGACACCGGGGAGCTGTTTTTT; CDR3: CASRKTRGDTGELFF
V: TRBV6-2/TRBV6-3; J: TRBJ2-1; D: .; DNA: TGTGCCAGCAGCCTCGACACGTCCTACAATGAGCAGTTCTTC; CDR3: CASSLDTSYNEQFF
V: TRBV6-6; J: TRBJ2-3; D: TRBD2; DNA: TGTGCCAGCAGACGAGCCCCGCGGGGGGGCATATTGGATACGCAGTATTTT; CDR3: CASRRAPRGGILDTQYF
V: TRBV7-3; J: TRBJ1-6; D: TRBD1; DNA: TGTGCCAGCAGCTCATCGGACAGGTCCGGAAATTCACCCCTCCACTTT; CDR3: CASSSSDRSGNSPLHF
V: TRBV30; J: TRBJ1-3; D: TRBD1; DNA: TGTGCCTGGAGTTCTACGTCGGGACAGATAAGGGGAAACACCATATATTTT; CDR3: CAWSSTSGQIRGNTIYF
V: TRBV5-6; J: TRBJ2-7; D: .; DNA: TGTGCCAGCAGCCCTGGCGGAGGTGCCTACGAGCAGTACTTC; CDR3: CASSPGGGAYEQYF
V: TRBV2; J: TRBJ1-2; D: .; DNA: TGTGCCAGCAGTGAGTCTCCAAGCCACGGGACTAACTATGGCTACACCTTC; CDR3: CASSESPSHGTNYGYTF
V: TRBV4-1; J: TRBJ2-7; D: TRBD2; DNA: TGCGCCAGCAGCCGAGGACTAGCGGGGGGGCTTTCCTACGAGCAGTACTTC; CDR3: CASSRGLAGGLSYEQYF